This entry lists 26 T cell receptor beta chains sequenced from one sample in a study of tumor-infiltrating lymphocytes in oesophageal squamous cell carcinoma. TCRdb used MiXCR to reprocess the PCR reads, holding one entry per CDR3 protein. The repertoire includes approximately 14,000 distinct CDR3 sequences, about 50% of them detected once, and around 17% sits in the top ten. Sequencing was carried out using esophageal tumor tissue. These TCRs come from a male donor with esophageal squamous cell carcinoma.

The chain employs TRBV19 and TRBJ2-3; the D gene is possibly TRBD2 (7 bases). The germline V gene encodes CDR1 LNHDA and CDR2 SQIVND (reference sequence). Trimming removed 4 bases from V and 11 bases from J, with 37 bases in between. This CDR3 contains 20 residues. CDR3 residues: CASSKDGAFNPQGRGDLQYF. The DNA of the CDR3 is TGTGCCAGTAGTAAAGACGGAGCCTTCAATCCCCAGGGGAGGGGTGATCTGCAGTATTTT.

Many counts were recorded for this clonotype. A clone one base away is much larger, so this may be a read error. V is TRBV5-1 and J is TRBJ2-7; 8 bases agree with TRBD2. The germline V gene encodes CDR1 SGHRS and CDR2 YFSETQ. J gave up 7 bases and V 0 bases, and 12 bases lay outside the gene matches. CDR3 length equals 16 residues. The CDR3 sequence is CASSLGTSLYYNEQYF. DNA for the CDR3: TGCGCCAGCAGCTTGGGGACTAGCCTCTATTACAATGAGCAGTACTTC.

Turning to this clonotype: The CDR3 does not end in the conserved phenylalanine or tryptophan, so this is likely a read error. The DNA is omitted, as the CDR3 cannot be located on it reliably, and the CDR3 follows TCRdb's listing. This chain links TRBV7-9 with TRBJ2-6. The CDR3 comprises 8 residues, both ends counted. CDR1 and CDR2 (germline): SEHNR, FQNEAQ (reference sequence). Here the CDR3 reads CASSLGVG.

The rearrangement links TRBV6-2 or TRBV6-3 to TRBJ2-1, with D possibly being TRBD1 (6 bases). This CDR3 comprises 13 residues. Per germline, CDR1 MNHEY and CDR2 SVGEGT. The germline V and J ends were trimmed by 8 bases and 2 bases, with 10 bases remaining between them. The CDR3 sequence is CASRRQAYNEQFF. CDR3 nucleotide sequence: TGTGCCAGCCGCAGACAGGCCTACAATGAGCAGTTCTTC.

In this sample, this clonotype is medium-sized. The chain couples TRBV6-1 to TRBJ1-4, with 7 bases identical to TRBD1. V lost 5 bases and J lost 16; bases outside the gene matches: 19. This CDR3 has 15 residues. Looked up from germline, CDR1 is MNHNS and CDR2 is SASEGT. This CDR3 is CASSNQPGQLAPPFF. CDR3 nucleotides: TGTGCCAGCAGTAACCAACCGGGACAGCTCGCTCCTCCGTTTTTT.

This clonotype has a single count. V usage is TRBV7-3 and J usage is TRBJ2-3; TRBD1 matches 11 bases. The CDR3 is 16 residues long. V lost 5 bases and J lost 4; bases outside the gene matches: 8. Germline CDR1 and CDR2: SGHTA and FQGTGA. This CDR3 is CASSVTGTGGSDTQYF. The CDR3 DNA sequence: TGTGCCAGCAGCGTGACCGGGACAGGGGGTTCAGATACGCAGTATTTT.

The V gene is TRBV24-1, the J gene TRBJ2-7; TRBD1 aligns across 7 bases. The V gene's germline CDR1 is KGHDR and CDR2 SFDVKD. The CDR3 covers 13 residues. CDR3 protein: CATQGSSYNEQFV. For the CDR3, the DNA is TGTGCCACACAGGGGAGCTCCTACAATGAGCAGTTCGTC.

The chain carries TRBV28 and TRBJ2-5, with D possibly matching TRBD1 (6 bases). The better agreement between TRBJ2-1 and the DNA end casts doubt on the J call. CDR3 length: 15 residues. The germline V gene encodes CDR1 MDHEN and CDR2 SYDVKM. In DNA form, the CDR3 reads TGTGCCAGCAGCCGTCTCGGGACACTTTACAATGAGCAGTTCTTC. It translates to CASSRLGTLYNEQFF.

This chain connects TRBV7-9 to TRBJ2-1; 10 nucleotides align to TRBD1. Germline lookup yields CDR1 SEHNR and CDR2 FQNEAQ (reference sequence). V shed 1 base and J 6 bases; nucleotides not matched to a gene: 12. The CDR3 covers 18 residues. The CDR3 DNA is TGTGCCAGCAGCTTAGGATTACCGGGACAGGGGATTCTCAATGAGCAGTTCTTC. It is translated as CASSLGLPGQGILNEQFF.

This clonotype is medium-sized. V gene TRBV6-4 combines with J gene TRBJ2-3; D is ambiguous. Germline assignment: CDR1 MRHNA and CDR2 SNTAGT. The CDR3 is 14 amino acids. V gave up 4 bases and J gave up 2 bases, with 10 bases separating them. The CDR3 DNA is TGTGCCAGCAGTGCAAATTTATTCACAGATACGCAGTATTTT. Translation gives CASSANLFTDTQYF.

This clonotype has ten or more counts. The CDR3 sequence is CASSYSWTGDYEQYF. Written as DNA, the CDR3 is TGTGCCAGCAGTTACTCATGGACAGGCGACTACGAGCAGTACTTC. The chain joins TRBV6-6 to TRBJ2-7; 7 nucleotides line up with TRBD1. The CDR3 consists of 15 residues. CDR1 and CDR2 (germline): MNHNY, SVGAGI (reference sequence). V trimming: 0 bases; J trimming: 3 bases; junction bases outside the gene matches: 5.

This clonotype was counted many times. Since no conserved phenylalanine or tryptophan closes the CDR3, a read error is the likely cause. Because the CDR3's place on the DNA is in doubt, the DNA is left out and the CDR3 is given as listed by TCRdb. The chain joins TRBV7-2 to TRBJ2-5; no DNA check was done on the table's D call, TRBD1. Looked up from germline, CDR1 is SGHTA and CDR2 is FQGNSA. The CDR3 totals 16 residues, both ends included. The CDR3 protein is CASRWTGLNSPLHFGN.

This clonotype is judged medium-sized (0.01 to 0.1%). The rearrangement joins TRBV7-3 to TRBJ2-2; D not certain. V was clipped by 1 base and J by 4 bases, with 4 bases between them. Germline lookup yields CDR1 SGHTA and CDR2 FQGTGA. The CDR3 contains 13 residues. CDR3 sequence: CASSLRPTGELFF. The CDR3, as DNA: TGTGCCAGCAGCTTAAGGCCCACCGGGGAGCTGTTTTTT. The full variable domain, its missing parts supplied by reference TRBV7-3 and TRBJ2-2, is GAGVSQTPSNKVTEKGKYVELRCDPISGHTALYWYRQSLGQGPEFLIYFQGTGAADDSGLPNDRFFAVRPEGSVSTLKIQRTERGDSAVYLCASSLRPTGELFFGEGSRLTVL.

The chain combines TRBV9 with TRBJ2-3; 15 bases are a match to TRBD2. The CDR3 is 17 amino acids. Trimming cost V 3 bases and J 3 bases; bases outside gene matches: 5. CDR1 is SGDLS and CDR2 is YYNGEE in the germline V gene. The CDR3 coding sequence is TGTGCCAGCAGCGACGGACTAGCGGGAGGGAGGACAGATACGCAGTATTTT. Residues: CASSDGLAGGRTDTQYF.

This clonotype is medium-sized. CDR3 loop: CASSGEDTRETQYF. The CDR3 DNA reads TGCGCCAGCAGCGGGGAGGACACGCGAGAGACCCAGTACTTC. The gene calls are TRBV5-1 and TRBJ2-5; tentative D call: TRBD2 (6 bases). Trimming left V 4 bases short and J 4 bases short, with 14 bases between. The CDR3 extends over 14 amino acids. CDR1 and CDR2 from the germline V gene are SGHRS and YFSETQ.

Turning to this clonotype: Being one base from a much bigger clone, this may be a read error. J is TRBJ2-1 and V is TRBV20-1, with 7 bases matching TRBD2. The J call may be in error: the DNA end matches TRBJ2-7 better. This CDR3 has 15 residues. CDR1 DFQATT and CDR2 SNEGSKA come from the germline V gene (reference sequence). Written as DNA, the CDR3 is TGCAGTGCTAGAGATAAAGCGGGGTACTACAATGAGCAGTACTTC. It specifies CSARDKAGYYNEQYF.

This chain joins TRBV6-6 and TRBJ1-1, with D maybe TRBD1 (5 bases). Trimming removed 5 bases at V and 4 bases at J, with 17 bases between. This CDR3 has 15 residues. The V gene's germline CDR1 is MNHNY and CDR2 SVGAGI (reference sequence). The DNA of the CDR3 is TGTGCCAGCAGTGTATTGCAGGGTGGAGGCACTGAAGCTTTCTTT. Its translation is CASSVLQGGGTEAFF.

The chain employs TRBV12-3 or TRBV12-4 and TRBJ2-1; a weak D match, TRBD2 (6 bases). With the DNA end fitting TRBJ2-7 better, the J assignment may be wrong. CDR3 length: 18 amino acids. The CDR3 here is CASSLMTLAAGVDNEQYF. The CDR3 nucleotides read TGTGCCAGCAGTTTGATGACCTTAGCGGCTGGGGTCGACAATGAGCAGTACTTC.

Ten or more counts support this clonotype. This may stem from a read error, because a much larger clone lies one nucleotide away. The V and J genes are TRBV14 and TRBJ2-1; 7 nucleotides match TRBD2. V gave up 6 bases and J gave up 10 bases; unmatched junction bases: 15. Germline V gives CDR1 SGHDN, CDR2 FVKESK. The CDR3 has 15 residues. CDR3 DNA sequence: TGTGCCAGCAGTGTCTCGGGGGGTAGTGTCAGCGAGCAGTTCTTC. Translation gives CASSVSGGSVSEQFF.

The V and J genes are TRBV7-4 and TRBJ1-1; D is unresolved. Germline lookup yields CDR1 SGHVT and CDR2 SQSDAQ. Deletions cut 1 base from V and 0 bases from J, with 6 bases between. The CDR3 extends over 14 amino acids. DNA for the CDR3: TGTGCCAGCAGCTTAGGAGGAATGAACACTGAAGCTTTCTTT. Translated: CASSLGGMNTEAFF.

Note on this clonotype: It is likely a read error, because the conserved phenylalanine at the end of the CDR3 is missing. No DNA is shown, since the ends of the CDR3 on it are uncertain; the CDR3 is the one TCRdb lists. The chain combines TRBV7-2 with TRBJ2-3; the table calls TRBD2, which could not be checked here. The CDR3 has 15 amino acids, counting both end residues. From germline, CDR1 is SGHTA and CDR2 FQGNSA. CDR3 sequence reads: CASSPAVDVEQYFGP.

The CDR3 loop is CASSRGQGGTGANVLTF. The CDR3 DNA is TGTGCCAGCAGTAGAGGACAGGGGGGAACTGGGGCCAACGTCCTGACTTTC. The V and J genes are TRBV12-3 or TRBV12-4 and TRBJ2-6, with 10 bases lining up with TRBD1. The CDR3 runs 17 residues. J lost 2 bases, V lost 5 bases, and 6 bases had no gene match.

The gene calls are TRBV12-3 or TRBV12-4 and TRBJ2-6, with D possibly matching TRBD1 (6 bases). This CDR3 contains 15 residues. V lost 9 bases and J lost 4, with 16 bases in between. The CDR3 loop is CASTRAGDGANVLTF. Written as DNA, the CDR3 is TGTGCCAGTACCCGCGCAGGGGACGGGGCCAACGTCCTGACTTTC.

This clonotype showed up just a few times. The V gene is TRBV4-2, the J gene TRBJ2-1; 8 nucleotides match TRBD2. Germline V gene data show CDR1 as LGHNA and CDR2 as YNFKEQ. V was clipped by 0 bases and J by 3 bases; unmatched bases: 7. The CDR3 is 17 residues long. CDR3 in DNA: TGTGCCAGCAGCCAAGAAGGGAGCGGGAGTTACTACAATGAGCAGTTCTTC. This translates into CASSQEGSGSYYNEQFF.

As for this clonotype: The junction and the germline gene differ at one end; a read error may be behind it. V is TRBV14 and J is TRBJ1-6; D is unclear. The germline V gene has CDR1 SGHDN and CDR2 FVKESK. The CDR3 contains 9 residues. The CDR3 DNA follows: TGTGCCAGCAGCCAAGATGCCCCCTTT. As protein: CASSQDAPF.

In regard to this clonotype: The missing conserved phenylalanine or tryptophan at the end of this CDR3 makes a read error likely. No DNA is shown, since the ends of the CDR3 on it are uncertain; the CDR3 is the one TCRdb lists. The genes are TRBV10-3 and TRBJ2-7; the table gives TRBD2 as D, unverified against the DNA. Ends included, the CDR3 has 19 residues. Per germline, CDR1 ENHRY and CDR2 SYGVKD. CDR3 amino acids: CAIRPGLAGALDNEQFFGS.